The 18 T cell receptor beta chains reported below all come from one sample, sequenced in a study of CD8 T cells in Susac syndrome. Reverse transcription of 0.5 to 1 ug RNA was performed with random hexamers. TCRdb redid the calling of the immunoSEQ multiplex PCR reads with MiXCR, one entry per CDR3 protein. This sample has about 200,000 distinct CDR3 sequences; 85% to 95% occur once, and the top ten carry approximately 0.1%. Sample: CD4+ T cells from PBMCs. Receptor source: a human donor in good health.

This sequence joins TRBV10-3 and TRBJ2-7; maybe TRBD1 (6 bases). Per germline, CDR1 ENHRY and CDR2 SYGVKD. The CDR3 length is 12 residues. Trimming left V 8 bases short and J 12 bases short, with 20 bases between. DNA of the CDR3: TGTGCCATCGCCTCGGACAGCGCCCCACGGTACTTC. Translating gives CAIASDSAPRYF.

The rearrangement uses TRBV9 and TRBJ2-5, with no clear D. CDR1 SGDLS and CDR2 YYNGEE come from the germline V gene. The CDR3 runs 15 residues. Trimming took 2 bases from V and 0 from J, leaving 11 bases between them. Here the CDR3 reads CASSVGSSDQETQYF. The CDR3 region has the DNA TGTGCCAGCAGCGTGGGGTCCAGTGACCAAGAGACCCAGTACTTC.

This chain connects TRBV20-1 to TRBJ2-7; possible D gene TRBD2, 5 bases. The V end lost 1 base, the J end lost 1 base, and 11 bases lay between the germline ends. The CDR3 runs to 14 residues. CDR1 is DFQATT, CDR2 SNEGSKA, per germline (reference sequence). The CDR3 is CSARAREGSYEQYV. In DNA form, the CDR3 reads TGCAGTGCTAGAGCCCGAGAGGGTTCCTACGAGCAGTACGTC.

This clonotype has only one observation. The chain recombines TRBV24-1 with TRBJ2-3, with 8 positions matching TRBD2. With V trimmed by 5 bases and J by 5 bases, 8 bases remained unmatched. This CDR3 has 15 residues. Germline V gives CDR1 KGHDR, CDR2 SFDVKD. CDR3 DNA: TGTGCCACCAGTGGACGGCGGGGGGCCGAAGATACGCAGTATTTT. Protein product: CATSGRRGAEDTQYF.

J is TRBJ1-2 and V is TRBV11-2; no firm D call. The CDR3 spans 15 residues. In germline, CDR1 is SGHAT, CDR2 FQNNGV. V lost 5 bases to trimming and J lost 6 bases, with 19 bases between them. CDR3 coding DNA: TGTGCCAGCAGCCAACCTGTAAGGCAGGCGAATGGCTACACCTTC. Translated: CASSQPVRQANGYTF. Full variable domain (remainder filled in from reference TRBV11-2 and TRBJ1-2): EAGVAQSPRYKIIEKRQSVAFWCNPISGHATLYWYQQILGQGPKLLIQFQNNGVVDDSQLPKDRFSAERLKGVDSTLKIQPAKLEDSAVYLCASSQPVRQANGYTFGSGTRLTVV.

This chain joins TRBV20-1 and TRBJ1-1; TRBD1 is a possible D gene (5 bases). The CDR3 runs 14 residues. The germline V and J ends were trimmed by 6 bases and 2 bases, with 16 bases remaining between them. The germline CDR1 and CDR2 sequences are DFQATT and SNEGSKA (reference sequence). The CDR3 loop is CSAPTGGDNTEAFF. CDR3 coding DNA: TGCAGTGCCCCTACCGGAGGGGATAACACTGAAGCTTTCTTT.

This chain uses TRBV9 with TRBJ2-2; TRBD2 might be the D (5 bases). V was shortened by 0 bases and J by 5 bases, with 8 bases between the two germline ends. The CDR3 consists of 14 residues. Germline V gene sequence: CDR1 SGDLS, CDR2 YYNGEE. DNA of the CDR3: TGTGCCAGCAGCGTAGTTGGGGAGACCGGGGAGCTGTTTTTT. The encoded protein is CASSVVGETGELFF.

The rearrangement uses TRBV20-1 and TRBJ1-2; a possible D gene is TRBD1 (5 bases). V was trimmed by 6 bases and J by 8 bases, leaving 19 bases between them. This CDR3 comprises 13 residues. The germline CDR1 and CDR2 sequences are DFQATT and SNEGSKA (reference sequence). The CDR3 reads CSATVPRDHGYTF. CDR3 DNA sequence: TGCAGTGCCACCGTTCCCAGGGACCACGGCTACACCTTC.

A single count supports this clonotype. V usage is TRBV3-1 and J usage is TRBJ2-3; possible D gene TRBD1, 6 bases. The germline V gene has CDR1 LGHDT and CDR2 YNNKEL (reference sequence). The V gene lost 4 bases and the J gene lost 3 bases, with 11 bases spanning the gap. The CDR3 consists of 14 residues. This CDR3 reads CASSLDRQTDTQYF. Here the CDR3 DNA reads TGTGCCAGCAGCCTCGACAGGCAGACAGATACGCAGTATTTT.

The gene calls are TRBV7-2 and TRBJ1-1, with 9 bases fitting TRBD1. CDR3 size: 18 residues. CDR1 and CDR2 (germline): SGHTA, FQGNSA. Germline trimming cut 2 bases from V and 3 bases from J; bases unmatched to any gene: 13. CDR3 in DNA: TGTGCCAGCAGCTTACGGAGAACACAGGGGGCGCGGGACACTGAAGCTTTCTTT. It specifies CASSLRRTQGARDTEAFF.

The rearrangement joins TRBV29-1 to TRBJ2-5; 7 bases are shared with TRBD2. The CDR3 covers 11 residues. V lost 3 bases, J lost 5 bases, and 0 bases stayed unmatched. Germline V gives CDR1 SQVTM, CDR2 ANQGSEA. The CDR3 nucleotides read TGCAGCGTTGAGGGGGGGGAGACCCAGTACTTC. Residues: CSVEGGETQYF.

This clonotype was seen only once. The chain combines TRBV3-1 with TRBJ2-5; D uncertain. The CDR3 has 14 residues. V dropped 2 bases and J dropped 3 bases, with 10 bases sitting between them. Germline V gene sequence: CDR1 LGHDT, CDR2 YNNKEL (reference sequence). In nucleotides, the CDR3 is TGTGCCAGCAGCCAACATGGCAGAGAAGAGACCCAGTACTTC. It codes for CASSQHGREETQYF.

The CDR3 bases are TGTGCCAGCAGTGGGGAACCTCGGCCCCAGCATTTT. Its translation is CASSGEPRPQHF. The chain links TRBV12-3 or TRBV12-4 to TRBJ1-5; no clear D. The ends were cut back, 5 bases at V and 9 bases at J, with 11 bases in the middle. The length of the CDR3 is 12 residues.

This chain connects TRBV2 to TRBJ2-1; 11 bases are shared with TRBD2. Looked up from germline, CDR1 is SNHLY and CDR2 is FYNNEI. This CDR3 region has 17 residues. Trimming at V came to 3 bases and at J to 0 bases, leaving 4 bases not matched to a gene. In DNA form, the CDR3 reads TGTGCCAGCAGTGACTCCGGGACTAGCGGCTCCTACAATGAGCAGTTCTTC. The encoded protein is CASSDSGTSGSYNEQFF. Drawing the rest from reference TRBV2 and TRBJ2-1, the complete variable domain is EPEVTQTPSHQVTQMGQEVILRCVPISNHLYFYWYRQILGQKVEFLVSFYNNEISEKSEIFDDQFSVERPDGSNFTLKIRSTKLEDSAMYFCASSDSGTSGSYNEQFFGPGTRLTVL.

Here the CDR3 DNA reads TGTGCCAGCAGCGTCCAAGTCGGGGCCAACCAAAACACCATATATTTT. Protein product: CASSVQVGANQNTIYF. The genes are TRBV9 and TRBJ1-3; a weak D match, TRBD1 (5 bases). The CDR3 extends over 16 amino acids. Trimming removed 2 bases from V and 6 bases from J, with 18 bases in between. Germline CDR1 SGDLS, CDR2 YYNGEE.

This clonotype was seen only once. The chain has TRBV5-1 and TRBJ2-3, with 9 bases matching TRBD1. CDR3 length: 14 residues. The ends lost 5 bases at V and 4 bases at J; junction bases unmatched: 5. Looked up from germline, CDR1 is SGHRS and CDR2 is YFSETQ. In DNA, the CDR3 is TGCGCCAGCAGTTGGGACAGGGTGTCAGATACGCAGTATTTT. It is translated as CASSWDRVSDTQYF.

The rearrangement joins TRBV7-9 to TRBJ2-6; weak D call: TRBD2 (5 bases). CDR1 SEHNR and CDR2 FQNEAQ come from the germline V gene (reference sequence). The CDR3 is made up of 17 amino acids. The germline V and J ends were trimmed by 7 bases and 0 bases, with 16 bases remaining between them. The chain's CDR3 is CASTLWTYRSGANVLTF. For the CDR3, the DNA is TGTGCCAGCACCTTGTGGACTTATCGCTCTGGGGCCAACGTCCTGACTTTC.

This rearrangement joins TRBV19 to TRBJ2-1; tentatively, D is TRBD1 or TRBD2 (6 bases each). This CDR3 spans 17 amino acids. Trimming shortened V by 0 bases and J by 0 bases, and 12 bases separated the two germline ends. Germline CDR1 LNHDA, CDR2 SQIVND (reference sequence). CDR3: CASSIDPKGGSYNEQFF. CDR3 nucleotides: TGTGCCAGTAGTATAGATCCCAAGGGGGGCTCCTACAATGAGCAGTTCTTC.